This T cell receptor beta chain was recovered during a study of Graves' ophthalmopathy and Graves' hyperthyroidism. Study-level results: The model predicted progression of ophthalmopathy with a sensitivity of roughly 66%, and its specificity was around 72%.

The table lists this clonotype with many counts. What it recognizes is unknown. Between the trimmed V and J ends, which lost 7 bases and 7 bases, there was a span of 18 bases. Germline CDR1 and CDR2: MDHEN and SYDVKM. This CDR3 is 14 amino acids long. RNA transcripts yielded amplified TCR beta CDR3 regions. Second-round multiplex PCR came after a first-round RT-PCR that employed HTBI primers. TCRdb re-analysed the multiplex PCR reads in MiXCR, keeping a single row per CDR3 protein. The data contain 200,000 to 250,000 distinct CDR3 sequences, under 25% of them singletons. Other autoimmune diseases, uncontrolled infections, pregnancy and lactation each led to patient exclusion.

Sequenced sample: peripheral blood. The sequence was collected from a woman aged 45-65 years with Graves' ophthalmopathy. This chain connects TRBV28 to TRBJ2-3; the D gene is possibly TRBD2 (5 bases). The DNA of the CDR3 is TGTGCCAGCACCGGTGACACGCAGCGGAATACGCAGTATTTT. Protein: CASTGDTQRNTQYF. The variable domain in full, with the rest retrieved from reference TRBV28 and TRBJ2-3, is DVKVTQSSRYLVKRTGEKVFLECVQDMDHENMFWYRQDPGLGLRLIYFSYDVKMKEKGDIPEGYSVSREKKERFSLILESASTNQTSMYLCASTGDTQRNTQYFGPGTRLTVL.